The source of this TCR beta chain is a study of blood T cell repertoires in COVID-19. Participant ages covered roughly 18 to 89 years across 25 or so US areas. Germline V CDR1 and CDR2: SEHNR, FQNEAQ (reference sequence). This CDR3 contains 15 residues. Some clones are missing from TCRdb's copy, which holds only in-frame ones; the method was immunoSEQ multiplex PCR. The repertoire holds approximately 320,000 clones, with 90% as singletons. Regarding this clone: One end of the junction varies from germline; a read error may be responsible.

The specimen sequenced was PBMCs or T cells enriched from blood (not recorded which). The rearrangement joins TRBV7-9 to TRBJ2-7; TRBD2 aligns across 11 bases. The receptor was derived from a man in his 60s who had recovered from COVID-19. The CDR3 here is CASSLAGGVSYEQYF. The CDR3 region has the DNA TGTGCCAGCAGCCTAGCGGGAGGCGTGTCCTACGAGCAGTACTTC.